This paragraph reports one T cell receptor beta chain. The data were produced by immunoSEQ multiplex PCR, yet TCRdb's version contains in-frame clones alone and is incomplete. Of 20,000 or so clones in the sample, just under 80% are singletons; the top ten hold almost 30%. The sample comes from a study of OX40 agonist ivuxolimab in advanced cancers. About the study: People who had prior anti-PD-1, anti-PD-L1 or anti-CTLA-4 therapy could take part, and about 37% had some.

The junction had 2 bases not matched to a gene; V was cut back by 10 bases and J by 2 bases. The CDR3 totals 12 residues. Looked up from germline, CDR1 is MNHEY and CDR2 is SVGAGI. The chain has TRBV6-5 and TRBJ1-2, with TRBD1 matching over 9 bases. The sequences come from CD4+ or CD8+ T cells sorted from blood, collected in a trial of the OX40 agonist ivuxolimab. The source is an adult with an advanced solid tumor such as melanoma, head and neck, liver or kidney cancer. The CDR3 is CATGTGNYGYTF. The CDR3 bases are TGTGCCACAGGGACAGGGAACTATGGCTACACCTTC.